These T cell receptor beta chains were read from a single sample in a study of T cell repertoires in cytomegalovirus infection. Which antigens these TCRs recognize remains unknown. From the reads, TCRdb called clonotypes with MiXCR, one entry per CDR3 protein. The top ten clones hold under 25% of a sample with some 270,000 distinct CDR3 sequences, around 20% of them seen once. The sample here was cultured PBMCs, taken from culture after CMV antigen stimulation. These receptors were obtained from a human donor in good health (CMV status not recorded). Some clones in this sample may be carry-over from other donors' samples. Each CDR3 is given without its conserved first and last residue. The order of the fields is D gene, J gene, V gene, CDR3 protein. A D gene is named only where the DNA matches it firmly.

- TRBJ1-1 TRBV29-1 SVQAGSRRSEAF
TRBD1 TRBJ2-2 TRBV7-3 ASSPRLGTGTGELF
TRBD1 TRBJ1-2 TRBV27 ASSHGTGTSGYT
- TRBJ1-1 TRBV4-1 ASSQGPGSLNTEAF
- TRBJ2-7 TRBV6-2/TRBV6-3 ASRDQVYEQY
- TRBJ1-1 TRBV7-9 ASNRAALNTEAF
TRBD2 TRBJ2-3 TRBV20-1 SALNPTSDGTDTQY
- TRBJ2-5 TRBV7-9 ASSSVMGRQETQY
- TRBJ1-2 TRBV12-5 ASGLVGGSGGYT
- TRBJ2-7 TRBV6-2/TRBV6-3 ASTPAGPPYEQY
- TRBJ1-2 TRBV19 ASSIPSVNYGYT
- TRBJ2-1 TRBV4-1 ASSQGTRGSSYNEQF
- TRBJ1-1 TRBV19 ASSIQVDTEAF
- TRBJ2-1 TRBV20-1 SALGRFSYNEQF
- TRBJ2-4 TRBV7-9 ASEDSLAKNIQY